Listed here are 3 T cell receptor beta chains from one sample, sequenced in a study of T cells after yellow fever vaccination. TCRdb ran MiXCR on the 5' RACE reads and lists one entry per CDR3 protein. This sample has 250,000 to 350,000 distinct CDR3 sequences; around 6.8% occur once, and the top ten carry 18%. The source was PBMCs, collected 35 to 50 days after the first yellow fever vaccination. The receptor set was obtained from a man aged 18 to 30 who received the YFV17D yellow fever vaccine.

At least ten counts were recorded for this clonotype. One end of the junction is discordant with germline, which a read error may explain. CDR3 sequence: CASSLGTGPYNEQFF. The CDR3 bases are TGTGCCAGCAGCTTAGGGACTGGACCCTACAATGAGCAGTTCTTC. V gene TRBV5-1 combines with J gene TRBJ2-1; D might be TRBD2 (6 bases). The CDR3 loop spans 15 amino acids. Germline V lookup: CDR1 SGHRS, CDR2 YFSETQ. Drawing the rest from reference TRBV5-1 and TRBJ2-1, the complete variable domain is KAGVTQTPRYLIKTRGQQVTLSCSPISGHRSVSWYQQTPGQGLQFLFEYFSETQRNKGNFPGRFSGRQFSNSRSEMNVSTLELGDSALYLCASSLGTGPYNEQFFGPGTRLTVL.

This clonotype came up many times. This chain links TRBV5-1 with TRBJ2-3; 7 nucleotides line up with TRBD2. Germline-derived CDR1 and CDR2 are SGHRS and YFSETQ. V shed 4 bases, J shed 6 bases, and the junction held 11 bases outside the gene matches. This CDR3 contains 15 residues. For the CDR3, the DNA is TGCGCCAGCAGCGTCGGACTAGTGGACCGGGATACGCAGTATTTT. Amino acids: CASSVGLVDRDTQYF. The whole variable domain, remainder taken from reference TRBV5-1 and TRBJ2-3, is KAGVTQTPRYLIKTRGQQVTLSCSPISGHRSVSWYQQTPGQGLQFLFEYFSETQRNKGNFPGRFSGRQFSNSRSEMNVSTLELGDSALYLCASSVGLVDRDTQYFGPGTRLTVL.

Many counts were recorded for this clonotype. V is TRBV7-2 and J is TRBJ2-2, with TRBD2 matching 9 bases. Germline assignment: CDR1 SGHTA and CDR2 FQGNSA. The CDR3 sequence is 15 residues long. Unmatched junction bases numbered 5, after V lost 5 bases and J lost 4 bases. For the CDR3, the DNA is TGTGCCAGCAGCCCGCGGGGGGGCCCCACCGGGGAGCTGTTTTTT. This codes for CASSPRGGPTGELFF.